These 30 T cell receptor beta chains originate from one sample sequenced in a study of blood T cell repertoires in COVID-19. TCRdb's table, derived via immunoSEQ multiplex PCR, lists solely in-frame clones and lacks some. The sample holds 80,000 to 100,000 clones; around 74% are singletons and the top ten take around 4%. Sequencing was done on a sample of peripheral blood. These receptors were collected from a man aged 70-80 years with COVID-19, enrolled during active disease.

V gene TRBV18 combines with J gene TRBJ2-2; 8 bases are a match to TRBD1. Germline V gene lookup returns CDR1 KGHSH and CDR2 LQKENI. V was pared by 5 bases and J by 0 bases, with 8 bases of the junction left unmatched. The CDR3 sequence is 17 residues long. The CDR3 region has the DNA TGTGCCAGCTCATCACTGATGACAGGGGCGAACACCGGGGAGCTGTTTTTT. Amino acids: CASSSLMTGANTGELFF.

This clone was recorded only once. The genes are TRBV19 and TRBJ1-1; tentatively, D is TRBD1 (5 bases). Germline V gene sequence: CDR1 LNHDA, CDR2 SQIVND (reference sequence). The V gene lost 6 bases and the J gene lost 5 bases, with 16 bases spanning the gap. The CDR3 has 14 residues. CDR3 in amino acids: CASSPQGGGTEAFF. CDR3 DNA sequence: TGTGCCAGTAGCCCTCAGGGCGGCGGAACTGAAGCTTTCTTT.

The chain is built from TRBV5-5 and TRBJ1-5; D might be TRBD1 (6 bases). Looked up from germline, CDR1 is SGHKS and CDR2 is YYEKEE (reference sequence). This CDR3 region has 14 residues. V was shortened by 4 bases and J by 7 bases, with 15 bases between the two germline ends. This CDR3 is CASSQGWVQQPQHF. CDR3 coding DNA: TGTGCCAGCAGCCAGGGGTGGGTCCAACAGCCCCAGCATTTT.

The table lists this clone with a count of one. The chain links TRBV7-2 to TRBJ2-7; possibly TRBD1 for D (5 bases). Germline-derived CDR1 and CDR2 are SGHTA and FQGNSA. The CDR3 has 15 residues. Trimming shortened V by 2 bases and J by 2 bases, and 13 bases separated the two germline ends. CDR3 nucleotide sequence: TGTGCCAGCAGCTTAACCAGGGTGGGAACCTACGAGCAGTACTTC. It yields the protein CASSLTRVGTYEQYF.

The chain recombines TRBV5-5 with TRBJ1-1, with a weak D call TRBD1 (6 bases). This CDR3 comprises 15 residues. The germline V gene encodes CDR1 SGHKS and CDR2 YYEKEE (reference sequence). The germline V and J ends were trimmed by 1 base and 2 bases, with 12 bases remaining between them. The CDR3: CASSLLLGANTEAFF. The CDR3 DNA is TGTGCCAGCAGCTTGTTACTGGGGGCAAACACTGAAGCTTTCTTT.

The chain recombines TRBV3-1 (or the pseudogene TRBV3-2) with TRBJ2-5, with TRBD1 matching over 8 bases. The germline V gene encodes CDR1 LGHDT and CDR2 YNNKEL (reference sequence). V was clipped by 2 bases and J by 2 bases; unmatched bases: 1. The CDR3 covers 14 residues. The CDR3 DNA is TGTGCCAGCAGCCAAAACAGGGGGCAAGAGACCCAGTACTTC. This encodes CASSQNRGQETQYF.

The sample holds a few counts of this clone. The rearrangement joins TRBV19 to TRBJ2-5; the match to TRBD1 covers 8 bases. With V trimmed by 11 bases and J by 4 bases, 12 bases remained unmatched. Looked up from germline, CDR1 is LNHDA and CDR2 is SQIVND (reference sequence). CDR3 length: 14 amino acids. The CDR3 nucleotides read TGTGCCGCCTCCCCAAGGGACAGGCGAGAGACCCAGTACTTC. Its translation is CAASPRDRRETQYF.

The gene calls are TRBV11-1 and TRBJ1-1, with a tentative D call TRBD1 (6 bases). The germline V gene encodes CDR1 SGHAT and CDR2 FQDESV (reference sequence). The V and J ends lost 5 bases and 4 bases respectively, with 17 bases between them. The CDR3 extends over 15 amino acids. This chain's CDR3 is CASSPVQGMGTEAFF. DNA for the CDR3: TGTGCCAGCAGCCCAGTACAGGGCATGGGCACTGAAGCTTTCTTT.

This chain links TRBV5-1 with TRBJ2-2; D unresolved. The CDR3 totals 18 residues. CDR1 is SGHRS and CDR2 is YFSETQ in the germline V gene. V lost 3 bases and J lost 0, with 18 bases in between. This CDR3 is CASSWPRNSDSNTGELFF. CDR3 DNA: TGCGCCAGCAGCTGGCCCCGGAACAGTGATTCGAACACCGGGGAGCTGTTTTTT.

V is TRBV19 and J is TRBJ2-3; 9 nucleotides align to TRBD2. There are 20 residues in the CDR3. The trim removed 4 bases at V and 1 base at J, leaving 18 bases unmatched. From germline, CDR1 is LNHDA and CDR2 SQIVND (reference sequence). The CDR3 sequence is CASSTPAGAGGSVGTDTQYF. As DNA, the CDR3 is TGTGCCAGTAGTACCCCCGCGGGGGCGGGAGGGTCTGTCGGCACAGATACGCAGTATTTT.

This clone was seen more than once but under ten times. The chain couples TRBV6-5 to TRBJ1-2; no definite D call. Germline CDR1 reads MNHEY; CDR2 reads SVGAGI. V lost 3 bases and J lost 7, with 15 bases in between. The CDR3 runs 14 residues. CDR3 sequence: CASSYLAGSGGYTF. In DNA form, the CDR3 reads TGTGCCAGCAGTTATTTGGCCGGGAGCGGTGGCTACACCTTC.

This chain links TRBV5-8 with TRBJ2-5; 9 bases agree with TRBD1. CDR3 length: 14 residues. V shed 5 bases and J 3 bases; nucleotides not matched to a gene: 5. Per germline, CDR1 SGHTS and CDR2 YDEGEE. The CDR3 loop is CASSKGQGKETQYF. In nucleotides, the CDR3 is TGTGCCAGCAGTAAGGGACAGGGTAAAGAGACCCAGTACTTC.

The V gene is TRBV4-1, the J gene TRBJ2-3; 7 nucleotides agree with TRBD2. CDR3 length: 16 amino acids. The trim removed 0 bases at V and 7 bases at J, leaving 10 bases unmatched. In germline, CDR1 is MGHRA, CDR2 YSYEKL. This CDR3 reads CASSQDSSGATYTQYF. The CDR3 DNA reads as TGCGCCAGCAGCCAAGACTCTAGCGGTGCAACTTATACGCAGTATTTT.

The CDR3 here is CATSDSGSSYGYTF. The CDR3 region has the DNA TGTGCCACCAGTGACTCAGGGTCCAGCTATGGCTACACCTTC. This chain connects TRBV24-1 to TRBJ1-2; tentatively, D is TRBD1 (5 bases). CDR1 and CDR2 from the germline V gene are KGHDR and SFDVKD. V lost 4 bases to trimming and J lost 4 bases, with 12 bases between them. The CDR3 consists of 14 residues.

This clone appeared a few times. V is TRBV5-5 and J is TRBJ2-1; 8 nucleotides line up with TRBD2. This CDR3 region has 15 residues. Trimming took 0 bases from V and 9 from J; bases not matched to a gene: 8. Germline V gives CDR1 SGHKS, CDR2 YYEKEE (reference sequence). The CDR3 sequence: CASSLAGTRRSEQFF. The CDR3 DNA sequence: TGTGCCAGCAGCTTGGCGGGGACTAGAAGGAGTGAGCAGTTCTTC.

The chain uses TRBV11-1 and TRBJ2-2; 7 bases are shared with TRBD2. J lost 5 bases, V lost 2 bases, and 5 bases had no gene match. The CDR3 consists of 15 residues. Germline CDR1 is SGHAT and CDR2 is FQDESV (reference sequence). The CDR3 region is CASSLRREMTGELFF. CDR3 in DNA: TGTGCCAGCAGCTTACGGCGGGAGATGACCGGGGAGCTGTTTTTT. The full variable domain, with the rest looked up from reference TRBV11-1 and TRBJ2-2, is EAEVAQSPRYKITEKSQAVAFWCDPISGHATLYWYRQILGQGPELLVQFQDESVVDDSQLPKDRFSAERLKGVDSTLKIQPAELGDSAMYLCASSLRREMTGELFFGEGSRLTVL.

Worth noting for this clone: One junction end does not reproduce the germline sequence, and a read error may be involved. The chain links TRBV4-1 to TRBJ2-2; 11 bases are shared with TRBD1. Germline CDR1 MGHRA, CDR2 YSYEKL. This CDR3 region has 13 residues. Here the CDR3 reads CASSQAGTGGLFF. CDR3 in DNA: TGCGCCAGCAGCCAAGCCGGGACAGGGGGGCTGTTTTTT.

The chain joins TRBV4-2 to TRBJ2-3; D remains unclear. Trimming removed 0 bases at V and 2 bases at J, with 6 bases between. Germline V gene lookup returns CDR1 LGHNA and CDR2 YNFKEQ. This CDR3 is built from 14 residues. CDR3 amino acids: CASSQELFTDTQYF. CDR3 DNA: TGTGCCAGCAGCCAAGAACTGTTCACAGATACGCAGTATTTT.

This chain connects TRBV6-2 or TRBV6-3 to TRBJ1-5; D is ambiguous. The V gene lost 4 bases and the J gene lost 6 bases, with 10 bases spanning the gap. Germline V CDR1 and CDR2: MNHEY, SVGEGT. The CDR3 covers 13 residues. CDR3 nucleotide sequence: TGTGCCAGCAGTTGGGGAGGTGGTCAGCCCCAGCATTTT. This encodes CASSWGGGQPQHF.

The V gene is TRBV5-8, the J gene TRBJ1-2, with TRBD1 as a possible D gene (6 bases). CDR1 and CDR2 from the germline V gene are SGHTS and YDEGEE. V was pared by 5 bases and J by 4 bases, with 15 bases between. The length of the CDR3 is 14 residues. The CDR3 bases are TGTGCCAGCAGGAGAAGGGGGGGATCCTATGGCTACACCTTC. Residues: CASRRRGGSYGYTF.

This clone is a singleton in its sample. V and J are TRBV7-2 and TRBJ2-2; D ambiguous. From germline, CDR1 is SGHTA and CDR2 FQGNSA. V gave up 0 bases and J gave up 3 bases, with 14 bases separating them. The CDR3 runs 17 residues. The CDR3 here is CASSLAFSRLHTGELFF. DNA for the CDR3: TGTGCCAGCAGCTTAGCCTTCTCTAGGCTCCACACCGGGGAGCTGTTTTTT.

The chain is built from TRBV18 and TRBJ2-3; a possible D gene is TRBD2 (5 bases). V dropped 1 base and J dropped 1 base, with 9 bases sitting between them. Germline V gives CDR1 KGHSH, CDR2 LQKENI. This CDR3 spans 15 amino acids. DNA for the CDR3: TGTGCCAGCTCACCACTAGCGATGGGCACAGATACGCAGTATTTT. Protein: CASSPLAMGTDTQYF.

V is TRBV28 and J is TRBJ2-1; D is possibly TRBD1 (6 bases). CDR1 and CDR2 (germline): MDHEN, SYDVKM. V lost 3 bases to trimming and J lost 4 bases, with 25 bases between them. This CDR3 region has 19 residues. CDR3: CASSFKRRLGQGTYNEQFF. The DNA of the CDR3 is TGTGCCAGCAGTTTCAAGCGGCGCTTGGGGCAGGGGACATACAATGAGCAGTTCTTC.

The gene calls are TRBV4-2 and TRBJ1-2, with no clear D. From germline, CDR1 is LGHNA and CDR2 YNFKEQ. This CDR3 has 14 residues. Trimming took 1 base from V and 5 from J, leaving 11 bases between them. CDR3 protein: CASSQVHSGYGYTF. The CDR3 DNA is TGTGCCAGCAGCCAAGTACACAGCGGTTATGGCTACACCTTC.

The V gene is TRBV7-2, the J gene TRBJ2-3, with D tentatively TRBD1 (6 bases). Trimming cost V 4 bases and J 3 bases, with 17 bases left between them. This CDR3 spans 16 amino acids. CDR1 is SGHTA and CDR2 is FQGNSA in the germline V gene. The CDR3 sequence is CASSSHRVIITDTQYF. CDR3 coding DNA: TGTGCCAGCAGCTCACACAGGGTGATAATTACAGATACGCAGTATTTT.

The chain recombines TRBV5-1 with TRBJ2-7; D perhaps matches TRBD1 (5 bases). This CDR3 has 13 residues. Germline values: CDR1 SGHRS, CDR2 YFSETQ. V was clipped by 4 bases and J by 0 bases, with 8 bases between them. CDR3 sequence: CASSGASSYEQYF. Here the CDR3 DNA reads TGCGCCAGCAGCGGGGCCAGCTCCTACGAGCAGTACTTC.

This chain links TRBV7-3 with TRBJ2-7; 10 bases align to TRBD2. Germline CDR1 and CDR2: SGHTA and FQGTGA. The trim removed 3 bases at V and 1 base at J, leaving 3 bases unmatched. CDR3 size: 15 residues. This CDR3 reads CASSFSSGGSYEQYF. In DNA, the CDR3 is TGTGCCAGCAGCTTTTCTAGCGGGGGATCCTACGAGCAGTACTTC.

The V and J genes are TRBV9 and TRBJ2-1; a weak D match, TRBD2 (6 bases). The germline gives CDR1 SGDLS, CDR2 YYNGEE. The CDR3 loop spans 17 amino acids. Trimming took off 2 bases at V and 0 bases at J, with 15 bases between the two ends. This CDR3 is CASSVISGASSYNEQFF. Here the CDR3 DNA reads TGTGCCAGCAGCGTTATTAGCGGAGCGAGCTCCTACAATGAGCAGTTCTTC.

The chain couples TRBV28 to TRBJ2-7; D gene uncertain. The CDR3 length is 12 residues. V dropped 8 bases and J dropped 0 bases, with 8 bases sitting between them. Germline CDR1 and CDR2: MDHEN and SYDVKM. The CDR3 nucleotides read TGTGCCAGCCAGCGTAGCTCCTACGAGCAGTACTTC. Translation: CASQRSSYEQYF.

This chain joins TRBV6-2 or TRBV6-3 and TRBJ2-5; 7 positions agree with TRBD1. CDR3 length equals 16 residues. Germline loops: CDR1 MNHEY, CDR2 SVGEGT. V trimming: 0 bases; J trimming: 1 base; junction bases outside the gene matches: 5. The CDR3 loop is CASSYSETGIQETQYF. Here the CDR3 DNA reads TGTGCCAGCAGTTACTCGGAGACAGGGATCCAAGAGACCCAGTACTTC.